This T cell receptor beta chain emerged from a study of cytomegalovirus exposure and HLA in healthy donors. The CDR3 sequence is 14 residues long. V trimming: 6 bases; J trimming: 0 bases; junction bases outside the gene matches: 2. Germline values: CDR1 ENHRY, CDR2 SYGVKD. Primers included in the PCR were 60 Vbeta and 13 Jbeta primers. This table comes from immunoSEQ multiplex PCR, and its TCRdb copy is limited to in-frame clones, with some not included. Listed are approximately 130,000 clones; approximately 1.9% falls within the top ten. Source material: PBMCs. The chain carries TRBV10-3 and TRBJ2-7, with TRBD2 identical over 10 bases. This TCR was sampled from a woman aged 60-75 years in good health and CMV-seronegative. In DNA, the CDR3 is TGTGCCATCAGCTCTAGCGGGAGCTCCTACGAGCAGTACTTC. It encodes CAISSSGSSYEQYF.